This passage covers 23 T cell receptor beta chains from one sample sequenced in a study of T cells in Graves' hyperthyroidism and ophthalmopathy. RNA transcripts gave rise to amplified TCR beta CDR3 regions. TCR CDR3 underwent first-round RT-PCR with the HTBI primer set. TCRdb re-derived calls from the multiplex PCR reads in MiXCR, one entry per CDR3 protein. This table has roughly 350,000 distinct CDR3 sequences, around 13% appearing once. Specimen: blood. The receptors were gathered from a woman in her thirties or forties with Graves' ophthalmopathy.

V is TRBV27 and J is TRBJ1-3; possible D gene TRBD1, 5 bases. The CDR3 is 15 residues long. The ends were cut back, 5 bases at V and 10 bases at J, with 21 bases in the middle. Germline-derived CDR1 and CDR2 are MNHEY and SMNVEV (reference sequence). Here the CDR3 reads CASSTGIGLGGTIYF. CDR3 coding DNA: TGTGCCAGCAGTACGGGCATTGGGCTGGGGGGAACCATATATTTT.

The V and J genes are TRBV6-1 and TRBJ2-5; D might be TRBD2 (6 bases). The CDR3 is 18 amino acids. CDR1 and CDR2 (germline): MNHNS, SASEGT. V was shortened by 4 bases and J by 2 bases, with 23 bases between the two germline ends. CDR3 sequence reads: CASSVSAGGGGLQETQYF. CDR3 nucleotides: TGTGCCAGCAGTGTCTCGGCCGGGGGTGGGGGGTTACAAGAGACCCAGTACTTC.

This clonotype showed up just a few times. The chain uses TRBV7-8 and TRBJ1-5; possible D gene TRBD1, 5 bases. Looked up from germline, CDR1 is SGHVS and CDR2 is FQNEAQ. This CDR3 has 15 residues. With 5 bases removed from V and 9 bases from J, the gap between germline ends came to 20 bases. CDR3 residues: CASSTRDRRFGPQHF. The DNA of the CDR3 is TGTGCCAGCAGCACCCGGGACCGCCGATTCGGGCCCCAGCATTTT.

The chain joins TRBV7-8 to TRBJ1-1, with D possibly being TRBD1 (6 bases). CDR3 length: 18 residues. Germline CDR1 SGHVS, CDR2 FQNEAQ. Trimming removed 5 bases at V and 7 bases at J, with 29 bases between. The CDR3 here is CASSPTRWGGRRRDEAFF. For the CDR3, the DNA is TGTGCCAGCAGCCCAACGAGGTGGGGGGGCAGAAGAAGAGATGAAGCTTTCTTT.

This clonotype was counted many times. This sequence joins TRBV12-3 or TRBV12-4 and TRBJ2-5; 8 bases agree with TRBD2. Trimming took 5 bases from V and 1 from J; bases not matched to a gene: 3. The CDR3 runs 14 residues. The CDR3 region has the DNA TGTGCCAGCAGTCGGGGGGGACGCCAAGAGACCCAGTACTTC. Amino acids: CASSRGGRQETQYF.

This clonotype was seen many times. The chain joins TRBV2 to TRBJ2-3; 9 bases align to TRBD2. With V trimmed by 7 bases and J by 4 bases, 9 bases remained unmatched. CDR1 and CDR2 from the germline V gene are SNHLY and FYNNEI. This CDR3 contains 15 residues. In nucleotides, the CDR3 is TGTGCCAGCAAGGGGCCAGCGGGAGGATCAGATACGCAGTATTTT. Translated, it gives CASKGPAGGSDTQYF.

A few counts support this clonotype. V and J are TRBV6-1 and TRBJ1-2; D is possibly TRBD1 (6 bases). The V gene's germline CDR1 is MNHNS and CDR2 SASEGT. This CDR3 region has 15 residues. V was shortened by 6 bases and J by 2 bases, with 16 bases between the two germline ends. The CDR3 DNA reads TGTGCCAGCAGCCGACATCCACAGGGCAACTATGGCTACACCTTC. It codes for CASSRHPQGNYGYTF.

This clonotype was detected a few times. This rearrangement joins TRBV5-6 to TRBJ1-1; the match to TRBD1 covers 7 bases. The CDR3 sequence is 14 residues long. The germline CDR1 and CDR2 sequences are SGHDT and YYEEEE. V shed 4 bases and J 2 bases; nucleotides not matched to a gene: 5. The CDR3 here is CASSPPGGNTEAFF. The DNA of the CDR3 is TGTGCCAGCAGCCCCCCAGGGGGAAACACTGAAGCTTTCTTT.

At least ten counts were recorded for this clonotype. CDR3 loop: CASYARWGETFF. The CDR3 DNA reads as TGTGCCAGCTACGCTAGGTGGGGAGAAACTTTCTTT. The chain is built from TRBV3-1 and TRBJ1-1; D is undetermined. Germline assignment: CDR1 LGHDT and CDR2 YNNKEL (reference sequence). V shed 8 bases and J shed 12 bases, with 19 bases lying between them. CDR3 length: 12 amino acids.

The chain recombines TRBV27 with TRBJ1-2; 7 bases are a match to TRBD1. V was clipped by 8 bases and J by 3 bases; unmatched bases: 15. Germline-derived CDR1 and CDR2 are MNHEY and SMNVEV (reference sequence). CDR3 size: 16 residues. The CDR3, as DNA: TGTGCCAGCGCCATTGAGGGGGCGCGAATAGACTATGGCTACACCTTC. This sequence encodes CASAIEGARIDYGYTF.

The sample holds many counts of this clonotype. The chain recombines TRBV28 with TRBJ1-5; D not resolved. The V end was cut by 1 base, the J end by 5 bases, with 9 bases between. Looked up from germline, CDR1 is MDHEN and CDR2 is SYDVKM. The CDR3 covers 14 residues. The CDR3 DNA reads TGTGCCAGCAGTTTATCGGGGTACGATCAGCCCCAGCATTTT. It encodes CASSLSGYDQPQHF.

The genes are TRBV28 and TRBJ2-7, with 8 bases aligning to TRBD1. The CDR3 is 15 amino acids. Germline CDR1 and CDR2: MDHEN and SYDVKM. With 2 bases clipped from V and 4 bases from J, the junction kept 7 bases outside the gene matches. The CDR3: CASSLMSGGQYEQYF. CDR3 coding DNA: TGTGCCAGCAGTTTAATGTCAGGGGGCCAATACGAGCAGTACTTC.

This clonotype was picked up many times. The chain recombines TRBV12-3 or TRBV12-4 with TRBJ1-5, with D possibly TRBD1 on 6 matching bases. The CDR3 runs to 15 residues. Trimming shortened V by 6 bases and J by 1 base, and 13 bases separated the two germline ends. In DNA form, the CDR3 reads TGTGCCAGCAGACCAGGGGTAGGGAGCAATCAGCCCCAGCATTTT. Protein sequence: CASRPGVGSNQPQHF.

This clonotype has at least ten counts. This chain uses TRBV7-8 with TRBJ2-1, with TRBD2 matching 12 bases. Looked up from germline, CDR1 is SGHVS and CDR2 is FQNEAQ. With 4 bases clipped from V and 7 bases from J, the junction kept 8 bases outside the gene matches. This CDR3 contains 16 residues. CDR3: CASSSETSGGFNEQFF. CDR3 sequence (DNA): TGTGCCAGCAGCTCCGAGACTAGCGGGGGATTTAATGAGCAGTTCTTC.

This clonotype was recorded many times. The chain has TRBV9 and TRBJ2-2; D is possibly TRBD1 or TRBD2 (5 bases each). The CDR3 extends over 16 amino acids. The V end lost 4 bases, the J end lost 5 bases, and 18 bases lay between the germline ends. Looked up from germline, CDR1 is SGDLS and CDR2 is YYNGEE. The CDR3 DNA reads as TGTGCCAGCAGCAAAGATCGAGGGGTTCGGACCGGGGAGCTGTTTTTT. Its translation: CASSKDRGVRTGELFF. Looking up the rest from reference TRBV9 and TRBJ2-2 gives the full variable domain: DSGVTQTPKHLITATGQRVTLRCSPRSGDLSVYWYQQSLDQGLQFLIQYYNGEERAKGNILERFSAQQFPDLHSELNLSSLELGDSALYFCASSKDRGVRTGELFFGEGSRLTVL.

The rearrangement joins TRBV10-1 to TRBJ2-2; 8 positions agree with TRBD2. This CDR3 spans 13 amino acids. Trimming cost V 5 bases and J 7 bases; bases outside gene matches: 3. Germline V CDR1 and CDR2: WNHNN, SYGVQD (reference sequence). The CDR3 DNA follows: TGCGCCAGCAGTTCACTAGCGGTCGGGGAGCTGTTTTTT. It is translated as CASSSLAVGELFF.

The V call is TRBV19, the J call TRBJ1-3; D uncertain. V lost 8 bases and J 0 bases, leaving 8 bases between the germline ends. The CDR3 spans 13 residues. Germline lookup yields CDR1 LNHDA and CDR2 SQIVND (reference sequence). Written as DNA, the CDR3 is TGTGCCAGTTCAGACATCTCTGGAAACACCATATATTTT. This codes for CASSDISGNTIYF.

The genes are TRBV19 and TRBJ2-3; D is uncertain. The CDR3 is 14 amino acids. Looked up from germline, CDR1 is LNHDA and CDR2 is SQIVND (reference sequence). The ends were cut back, 3 bases at V and 2 bases at J, with 9 bases in the middle. CDR3 bases: TGTGCCAGTAGTATCAGGCCTTACACAGATACGCAGTATTTT. Protein product: CASSIRPYTDTQYF.

V is TRBV19 and J is TRBJ2-7; 9 bases align to TRBD2. The closer fit of TRBJ2-1 to the DNA end suggests the J call may be wrong. The CDR3 is 11 residues long. Looked up from germline, CDR1 is LNHDA and CDR2 is SQIVND (reference sequence). In DNA form, the CDR3 reads TGTGCCAGTAGGACGACTAGCGGGCAGTTCTTC. It yields the protein CASRTTSGQFF.

This clonotype was seen repeatedly, ten times or more. The chain links TRBV2 to TRBJ2-7; 7 positions agree with TRBD1. V trimming: 6 bases; J trimming: 4 bases; junction bases outside the gene matches: 3. Germline V lookup: CDR1 SNHLY, CDR2 FYNNEI. There are 12 residues in the CDR3. For the CDR3, the DNA is TGTGCCAGCAGCGAACAGGGGTACGAGCAGTACTTC. This sequence encodes CASSEQGYEQYF.

This clonotype was counted at least ten times. The gene calls are TRBV2 and TRBJ2-1, with D uncertain. The CDR3 is made up of 15 amino acids. Germline-derived CDR1 and CDR2 are SNHLY and FYNNEI. The germline V and J ends were trimmed by 6 bases and 3 bases, with 15 bases remaining between them. The chain's CDR3 is CASRQRDESYNEQFF. The CDR3 DNA reads TGTGCCAGCAGACAACGAGACGAAAGCTACAATGAGCAGTTCTTC.

This clonotype turned up a few times. Here the CDR3 reads CAISDTTGEGAEAFF. As DNA, the CDR3 is TGTGCCATCAGTGACACGACTGGGGAGGGGGCTGAAGCTTTCTTT. This chain connects TRBV10-3 to TRBJ1-1; maybe TRBD1 (6 bases). Germline V gene data show CDR1 as ENHRY and CDR2 as SYGVKD. V was pared by 3 bases and J by 6 bases, with 17 bases between. The CDR3 covers 15 residues.

The chain links TRBV5-1 to TRBJ1-4, with D possibly being TRBD1 (6 bases). Germline lookup yields CDR1 SGHRS and CDR2 YFSETQ. The V end lost 3 bases, the J end lost 7 bases, and 16 bases lay between the germline ends. The length of the CDR3 is 15 residues. The CDR3 region is CASSSGLRGLEKLFF. In nucleotides, the CDR3 is TGCGCCAGCAGCTCGGGACTTCGGGGGCTTGAAAAACTGTTTTTT.